This is a list of T cell receptor beta chains from one sample in a study of identical twins. TCRdb reprocessed the 5' RACE reads with MiXCR, giving one entry per CDR3 protein. This sample has some 500,000 distinct CDR3 sequences; about 20% occur once, and the top ten carry about 0.93%. The data also belong to a second study, concerning T cells expressing NK-cell markers.

The material sequenced was CD4+ T cells sorted from blood. Every receptor here comes from a woman between 18 and 30 years old in good health. Each CDR3 is given with its conserved first and last residue. The D gene is left open where the match is weak. Not every row has a clone size; where given, it reads once, few, many or a size class.

size: NA; length: 17; V: TRBV6-5; J: TRBJ2-1; D: TRBD2; DNA: TGTGCCAGCAGTTCACTAGCGGGGGGGAACACCTACAATGAGCAGTTCTTC; CDR3: CASSSLAGGNTYNEQFF
size: many; length: 16; V: TRBV12-3/TRBV12-4; J: TRBJ2-7; D: TRBD2; DNA: TGTGCCAGCAGTTCCGCAGGGACTAGCGGCTCCTACGAGCAGTACTTC; CDR3: CASSSAGTSGSYEQYF
size: few; length: 13; V: TRBV6-2/TRBV6-3; J: TRBJ2-7; D: NA; DNA: TGTGCCAGCAGGGGGACTGCCAGCAGCGAGCAGTACTTC; CDR3: CASRGTASSEQYF
size: few; length: 13; V: TRBV6-1; J: TRBJ1-5; D: NA; DNA: TGTGCCTCCAGAGCAGGGCCCAATCAGCCCCAGCATTTT; CDR3: CASRAGPNQPQHF
size: few; length: 22; V: TRBV7-6; J: TRBJ2-7; D: TRBD2; DNA: TGTGCCAGCAGCTTAGCGAGCGGGAAGGACATCCCCTCTCGGTTTCGGAGGAACGAGCAGTACTTC; CDR3: CASSLASGKDIPSRFRRNEQYF
size: few; length: 12; V: TRBV20-1; J: TRBJ2-4; D: NA; DNA: TGCAGTGCTAGAGGACCAGGACAGCAACAGTACTTC; CDR3: CSARGPGQQQYF
size: few; length: 13; V: TRBV7-9; J: TRBJ2-3; D: NA; DNA: TGTGCCAGCAGCTTTTGGTCCACAGATACGCAGTATTTT; CDR3: CASSFWSTDTQYF
size: few; length: 15; V: TRBV20-1; J: TRBJ2-5; D: NA; DNA: TGCAGTGCTAGAACAGGGAGGGGGGGTAAAGAGACCCAGTACTTC; CDR3: CSARTGRGGKETQYF
size: NA; length: 18; V: TRBV27; J: TRBJ2-6; D: TRBD2; DNA: TGTGCCAGCAGTACCGGGACTAGCGGGAATACTGGGGCCAACGTCCTGACTTTC; CDR3: CASSTGTSGNTGANVLTF
size: few; length: 16; V: TRBV5-1; J: TRBJ2-1; D: TRBD2; DNA: TGCGCCAGCAGCTTTCAACTAGCGGGGGGTAATTATGAGCAGTTCTTC; CDR3: CASSFQLAGGNYEQFF
size: NA; length: 13; V: TRBV10-3; J: TRBJ2-2; D: NA; DNA: TGTGCCATCAGTGACAGGGTCGGCGGGGAGCTGTTTTTT; CDR3: CAISDRVGGELFF
size: few; length: 14; V: TRBV12-3/TRBV12-4; J: TRBJ1-6; D: NA; DNA: TGTGCCAGCAGTTTAGGCCCGGGTAATTCACCCCTCCACTTT; CDR3: CASSLGPGNSPLHF
size: NA; length: 13; V: TRBV29-1; J: TRBJ1-1; D: NA; DNA: TGCTCGGGGGCAAGGGCGATCGACACTGAAGCTTTCTTT; CDR3: CSGARAIDTEAFF
size: NA; length: 18; V: TRBV7-2; J: TRBJ2-3; D: TRBD2; DNA: TGTGCCAGCAGCTTAGCACTTGTGACTAGCGTATCCGAACATACGCAGTATTTT; CDR3: CASSLALVTSVSEHTQYF
size: few; length: 15; V: TRBV5-1; J: TRBJ2-7; D: TRBD2; DNA: TGCGCCAGCAGCTTGGGCGGGAGAGGTTACTACGAGCAGTACTTC; CDR3: CASSLGGRGYYEQYF
size: once; length: 15; V: TRBV12-3/TRBV12-4; J: TRBJ2-2; D: NA; DNA: TGTGCCAGCAGCCCCGGGACGCAGAACACCGGGGAGCTGTTTTTT; CDR3: CASSPGTQNTGELFF
size: few; length: 15; V: TRBV6-2/TRBV6-3; J: TRBJ2-1; D: TRBD2; DNA: TGTGCCAGCAGTTCCCCCGGACTAGGCGGTAATGAGCAGTTCTTC; CDR3: CASSSPGLGGNEQFF
size: few; length: 16; V: TRBV25-1; J: TRBJ1-2; D: NA; DNA: TGTGCCAGCAGTGGGGTTGGGGGGTCGACTAACTATGGCTACACCTTC; CDR3: CASSGVGGSTNYGYTF
size: few; length: 14; V: TRBV5-1; J: TRBJ2-2; D: NA; DNA: TGCGCCAGCAGCTTACCTACAGGGACCGGGGAGCTGTTTTTT; CDR3: CASSLPTGTGELFF